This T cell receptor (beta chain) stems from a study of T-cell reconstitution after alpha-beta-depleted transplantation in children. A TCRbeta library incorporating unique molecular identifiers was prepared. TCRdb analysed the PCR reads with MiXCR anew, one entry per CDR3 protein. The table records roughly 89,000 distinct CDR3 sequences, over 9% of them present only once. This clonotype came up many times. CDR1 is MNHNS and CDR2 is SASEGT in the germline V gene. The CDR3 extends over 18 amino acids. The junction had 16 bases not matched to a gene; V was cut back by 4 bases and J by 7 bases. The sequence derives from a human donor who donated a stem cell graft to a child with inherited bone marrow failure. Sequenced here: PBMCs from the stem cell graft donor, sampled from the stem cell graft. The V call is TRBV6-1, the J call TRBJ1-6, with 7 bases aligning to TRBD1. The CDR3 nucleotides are TGTGCCAGCAGTGCCCTCAAGGGGGGACAGATATCGAATTCACCCCTCCACTTT. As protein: CASSALKGGQISNSPLHF.